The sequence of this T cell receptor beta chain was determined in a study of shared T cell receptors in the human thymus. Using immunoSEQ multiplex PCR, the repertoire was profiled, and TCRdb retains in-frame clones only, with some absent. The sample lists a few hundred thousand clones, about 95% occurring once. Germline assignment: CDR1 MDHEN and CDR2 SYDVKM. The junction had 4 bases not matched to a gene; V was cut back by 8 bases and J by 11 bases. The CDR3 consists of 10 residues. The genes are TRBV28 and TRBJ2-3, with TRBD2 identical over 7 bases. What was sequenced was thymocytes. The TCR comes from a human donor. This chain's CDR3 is CASQCGGQYF. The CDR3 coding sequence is TGTGCCAGCCAATGCGGGGGGCAGTATTTT.